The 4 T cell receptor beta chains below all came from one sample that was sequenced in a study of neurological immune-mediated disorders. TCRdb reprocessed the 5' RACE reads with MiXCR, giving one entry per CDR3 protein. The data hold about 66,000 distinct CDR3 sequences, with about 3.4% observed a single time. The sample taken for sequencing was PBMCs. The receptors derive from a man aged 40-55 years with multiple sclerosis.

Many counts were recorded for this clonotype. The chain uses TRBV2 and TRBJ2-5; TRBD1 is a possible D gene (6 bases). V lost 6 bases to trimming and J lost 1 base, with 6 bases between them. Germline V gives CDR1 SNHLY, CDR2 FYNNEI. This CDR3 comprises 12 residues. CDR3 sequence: CASRGAQETQYF. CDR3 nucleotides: TGTGCCAGCAGGGGGGCCCAAGAGACCCAGTACTTC.

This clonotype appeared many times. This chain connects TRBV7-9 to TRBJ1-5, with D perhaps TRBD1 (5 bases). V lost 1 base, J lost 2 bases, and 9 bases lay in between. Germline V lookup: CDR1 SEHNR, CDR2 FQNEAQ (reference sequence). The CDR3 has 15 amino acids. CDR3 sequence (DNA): TGTGCCAGCAGCTTAGTGGGAGGGGGCAATCAGCCCCAGCATTTT. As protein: CASSLVGGGNQPQHF.

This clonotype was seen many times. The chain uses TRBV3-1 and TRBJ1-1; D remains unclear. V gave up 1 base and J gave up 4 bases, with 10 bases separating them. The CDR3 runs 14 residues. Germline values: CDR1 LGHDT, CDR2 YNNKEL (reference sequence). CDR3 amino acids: CASSQGVGPTEAFF. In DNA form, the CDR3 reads TGTGCCAGCAGCCAAGGTGTAGGGCCCACTGAAGCTTTCTTT.

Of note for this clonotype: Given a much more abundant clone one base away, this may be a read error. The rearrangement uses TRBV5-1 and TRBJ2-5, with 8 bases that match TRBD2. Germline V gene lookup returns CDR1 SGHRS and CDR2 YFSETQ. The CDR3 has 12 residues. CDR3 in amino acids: CDSSVAGETQYF. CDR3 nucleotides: TGCGACAGCAGTGTAGCGGGGGAGACCCAGTACTTC.